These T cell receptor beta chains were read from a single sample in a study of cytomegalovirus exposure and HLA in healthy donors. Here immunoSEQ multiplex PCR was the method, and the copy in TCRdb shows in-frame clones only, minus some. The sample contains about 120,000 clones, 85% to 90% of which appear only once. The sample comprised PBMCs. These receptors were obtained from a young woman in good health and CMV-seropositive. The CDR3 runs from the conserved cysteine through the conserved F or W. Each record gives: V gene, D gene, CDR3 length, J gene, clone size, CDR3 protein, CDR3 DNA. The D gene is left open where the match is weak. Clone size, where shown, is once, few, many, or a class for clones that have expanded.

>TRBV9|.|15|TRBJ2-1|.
CASSVAIGSYNEQFF
TGTGCCAGCAGCGTAGCTATCGGGAGTTACAATGAGCAGTTCTTC
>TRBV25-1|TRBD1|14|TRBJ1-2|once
CASSELDRAYGYTF
TGTGCCAGCAGTGAACTGGACAGGGCCTATGGCTACACCTTC
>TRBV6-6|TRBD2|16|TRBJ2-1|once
CASSYSKAGGPNEQFF
TGTGCCAGCAGTTACTCGAAAGCGGGAGGCCCCAATGAGCAGTTCTTC
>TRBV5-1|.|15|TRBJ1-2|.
CASSPILRAVDGYTF
TGCGCCAGCAGCCCCATTCTAAGAGCGGTGGATGGCTACACCTTC
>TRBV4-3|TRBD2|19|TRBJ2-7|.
CASSQDWGVGGGPRDEQYF
TGCGCCAGCAGCCAAGATTGGGGTGTCGGGGGAGGGCCTCGGGACGAGCAGTACTTC
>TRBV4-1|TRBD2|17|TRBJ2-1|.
CASSQFTSGGAGNEQFF
TGCGCCAGCAGCCAATTTACTAGCGGGGGGGCGGGCAATGAGCAGTTCTTC
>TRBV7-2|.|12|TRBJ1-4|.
CASSQINEKLFF
TGTGCCAGCAGCCAGATAAATGAAAAACTGTTTTTT
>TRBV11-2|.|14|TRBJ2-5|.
CASSVLVGKETQYF
TGTGCCAGCAGCGTACTCGTCGGGAAAGAGACCCAGTACTTC
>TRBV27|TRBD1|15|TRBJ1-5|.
CASSFGQGAGQPQHF
TGTGCCAGCAGTTTTGGACAGGGGGCGGGTCAGCCCCAGCATTTT
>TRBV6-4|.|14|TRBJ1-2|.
CASTPEGGSYGYTF
TGTGCCAGCACCCCCGAGGGGGGGAGCTATGGCTACACCTTC
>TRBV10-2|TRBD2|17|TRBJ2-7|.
CASTQGGLAGEPYEQYF
TGCGCCAGCACCCAGGGTGGACTAGCGGGAGAGCCCTACGAGCAGTACTTC
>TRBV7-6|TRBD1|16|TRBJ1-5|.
CASSLGGRGSNQPQHF
TGTGCCAGCAGCTTAGGGGGCAGGGGGTCCAATCAGCCCCAGCATTTT
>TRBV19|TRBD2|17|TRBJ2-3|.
CASSIKRSGGPRDTQYF
TGTGCCAGTAGTATAAAGAGAAGCGGGGGGCCGCGGGATACGCAGTATTTT
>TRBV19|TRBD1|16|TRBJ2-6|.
CATRWSGGSGANVLTF
TGTGCCACCCGGTGGTCAGGGGGTAGTGGGGCCAACGTCCTGACTTTC
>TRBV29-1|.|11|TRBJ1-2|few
CSVEKGYGYTF
TGCAGCGTTGAAAAGGGGTATGGCTACACCTTC
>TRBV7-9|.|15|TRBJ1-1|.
CASSKFQGMNTEAFF
TGTGCCAGCAGCAAATTTCAGGGGATGAACACTGAAGCTTTCTTT
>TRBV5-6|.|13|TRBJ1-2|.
CASMRGTNYGYTF
TGTGCCAGCATGAGGGGGACTAACTATGGCTACACCTTC
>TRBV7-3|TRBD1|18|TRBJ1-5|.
CASSPRDRGQVGNQPQHF
TGTGCCAGCAGCCCACGGGACAGGGGACAGGTTGGCAATCAGCCCCAGCATTTT